This TCR beta chain is drawn from a study of T-cell reconstitution after alpha-beta-depleted transplantation in children. Study-level results: Some patients' high day-60 TCRbeta diversity was attributed to recipient cells surviving conditioning. Reported findings indicate that, about two months after transplant, alpha-beta T cells came from several hundred expanded clones, which were derived from non-depleted graft cells. One year after transplant, T-cell counts and diversity came mostly from newly produced T cells.

Construction of the TCRbeta library involved unique molecular identifiers. TCRdb reanalysed the PCR reads using MiXCR and keeps one entry per CDR3 protein. The table has 130,000 to 150,000 distinct CDR3 sequences, more than 8% seen once. Concerning this clonotype: Its antigen is unknown.

Trimming took 6 bases from V and 7 from J; bases not matched to a gene: 16. This CDR3 has 18 residues. CDR1 and CDR2 from the germline V gene are MNHEY and SVGAGI. The sequenced sample was PBMCs, mostly from graft donor cells, obtained 180 days after TCRalphabeta/CD19-depleted stem cell transplant. This TCR was recovered from a female patient aged 2-10 years who had a stem cell transplant for congenital amegakaryocytic thrombocytopenia, so the T cells may come from the graft donor. The chain links TRBV6-5 to TRBJ1-4; 11 positions match TRBD1. Here the CDR3 reads CASSPRSGTGGRGEKLFF. The CDR3 DNA is TGTGCCAGCAGCCCCAGAAGCGGGACAGGGGGGCGGGGTGAAAAACTGTTTTTT.